This T cell receptor (beta chain) was recovered during a study of cytotoxic CD8 clonotypes in ibrutinib-treated CLL. Study as a whole: Median treatment time before response sampling was 12 months, range 6 to 36.

Libraries of TCR beta were made from roughly 1.8 micrograms of genomic DNA that came from cryopreserved PBMCs. The CDR3 covers 17 residues. CDR1 and CDR2 from the germline V gene are SGHNT and YYREEE (reference sequence). V lost 4 bases and J lost 6; bases outside the gene matches: 14. Points on this clone: What it recognizes is unknown.

Overall study results and limits: Stable or contracted on treatment, public clonotypes were also uncommon.

The assay was immunoSEQ multiplex PCR, and TCRdb's table has in-frame clones only and misses some. Seen here are 50,000 to 60,000 clones, around four fifths observed once, and the top ten hold around 21%. The starting material was PBMCs, obtained after 24 months of ibrutinib treatment. This rearrangement joins TRBV5-4 to TRBJ2-2; 8 nucleotides agree with TRBD2. This TCR derives from a human donor with chronic lymphocytic leukemia. The CDR3 DNA reads TGTGCCAGCAGCCTAGGGACTAGACAAGGAGTGGCCGGGGAGCTGTTTTTT. It specifies CASSLGTRQGVAGELFF.